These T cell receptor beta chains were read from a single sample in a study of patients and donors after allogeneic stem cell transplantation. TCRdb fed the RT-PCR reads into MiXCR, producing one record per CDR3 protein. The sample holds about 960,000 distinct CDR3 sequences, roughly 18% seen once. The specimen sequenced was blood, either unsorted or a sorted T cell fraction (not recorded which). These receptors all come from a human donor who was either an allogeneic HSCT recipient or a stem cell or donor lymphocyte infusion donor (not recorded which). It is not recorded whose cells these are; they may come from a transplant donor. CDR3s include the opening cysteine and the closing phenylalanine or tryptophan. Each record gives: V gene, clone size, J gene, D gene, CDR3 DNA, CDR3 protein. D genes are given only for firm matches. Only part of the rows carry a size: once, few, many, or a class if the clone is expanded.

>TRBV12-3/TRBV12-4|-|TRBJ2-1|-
TGTGCCAGCAGAGAACTAGCCGATGAGCAGTTCTTC
CASRELADEQFF
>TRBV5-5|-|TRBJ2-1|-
TGTGCCAGCAGTTTACCCGGGACTTCCCACAATGAGCAGTTCTTC
CASSLPGTSHNEQFF
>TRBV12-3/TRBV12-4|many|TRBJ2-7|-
TGTGCCAGCAGACCAGGGAGCTACGAGCAGTACTTC
CASRPGSYEQYF
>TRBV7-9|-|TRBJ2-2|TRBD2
TGTGCCACCCCGGGACTAGGTATCGGCGGGGAGCTGTTTTTT
CATPGLGIGGELFF
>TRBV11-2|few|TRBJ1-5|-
TGTGCCAGCAGCTTAAGGTTAAATCAGCCCCAGCATTTT
CASSLRLNQPQHF
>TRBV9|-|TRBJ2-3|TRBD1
TGTGCCAGCAGCTTAAACACACCGGGACAGGGGAGAGCAGATACGCAGTATTTT
CASSLNTPGQGRADTQYF
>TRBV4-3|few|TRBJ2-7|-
TGCGCCAGCAGCCAAGTCTTGGGGGGATTATCGGGGGAGCAGTACTTC
CASSQVLGGLSGEQYF
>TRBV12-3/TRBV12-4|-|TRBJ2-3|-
TGTGCCAGCAGTCCTCCTCCCCTTGTCGCAGATACGCAGTATTTT
CASSPPPLVADTQYF
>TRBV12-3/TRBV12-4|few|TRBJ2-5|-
TGTGCCACCGGAAGGAGCGGCAAATACCAAGAGACCCAGTACTTC
CATGRSGKYQETQYF
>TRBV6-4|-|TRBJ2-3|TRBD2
TGTGCCAGCAGTGGCGGGACTAGCGAAGCAGATACGCAGTATTTT
CASSGGTSEADTQYF
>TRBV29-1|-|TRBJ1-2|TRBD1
TGCAGCGTTGGCGGAACAGGGGGCGCGGGGGGCTACACCTTC
CSVGGTGGAGGYTF
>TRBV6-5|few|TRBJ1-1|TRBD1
TGTGCCAGCAGTTACACGGACAGGGGTACGGCTTTCTTT
CASSYTDRGTAFF
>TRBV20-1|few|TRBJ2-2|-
TGCAGTGCTAGAGAGGCTCCACTTAACACCGGGGAGCTGTTTTTT
CSAREAPLNTGELFF
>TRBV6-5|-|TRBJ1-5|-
TGTGCCAGCAGTTCGAGCGTCGGAAATCAGCCCCAGCATTTT
CASSSSVGNQPQHF
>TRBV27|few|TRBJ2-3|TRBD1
TGTGCCAGCTTGGGGACAGGAAGCACAGATACGCAGTATTTT
CASLGTGSTDTQYF
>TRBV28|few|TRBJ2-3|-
TGTGCCAGCAGTTTACTGATTTTGGCAGATACGCAGTATTTT
CASSLLILADTQYF
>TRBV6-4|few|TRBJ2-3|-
TGTGCCAGCAGTGACAGGCTAGAGGTGCGGACAGATACGCAGTATTTT
CASSDRLEVRTDTQYF
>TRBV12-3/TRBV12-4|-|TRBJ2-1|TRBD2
TGTGCCAGCAGTTTTACTAGCGGGGGGGCTGACAATGAGCAGTTCTTC
CASSFTSGGADNEQFF
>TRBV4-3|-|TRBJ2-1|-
TGCGCCAGCAGCCAAGAGTGGGCTTTAAGCTCCTACAATGAGCAGTTCTTC
CASSQEWALSSYNEQFF
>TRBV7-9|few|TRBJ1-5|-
TGTGCCAGCAGCTTAACAGCTAGCAATCAGCCCCAGCATTTT
CASSLTASNQPQHF
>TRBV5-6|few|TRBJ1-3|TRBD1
TGTGCCAGCAGCGGACAGACAGGGGGTGGAAACACCATATATTTT
CASSGQTGGGNTIYF
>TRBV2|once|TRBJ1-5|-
TGTGCCAGCGGGAAAGAGTCTAGCAATCAGCCCCAGCATTTT
CASGKESSNQPQHF
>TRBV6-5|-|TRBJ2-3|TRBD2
TGTGCCAGCAGTTATGGGTCTAGCGGGAGAGTAGATACGCAGTATTTT
CASSYGSSGRVDTQYF
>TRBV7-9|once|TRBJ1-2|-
TGTGCCAGCAGCCCGGGGCACAGGGACCATGGCTACACCTTC
CASSPGHRDHGYTF
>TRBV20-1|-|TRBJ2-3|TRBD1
TGCAGTGCTAAAGGACAGGGGTTTTCAGATACGCAGTATTTT
CSAKGQGFSDTQYF
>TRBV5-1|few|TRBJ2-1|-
TGCGCCAGCAGCCCCCGGGGCGACTCCTACAATGAGCAGTTCTTC
CASSPRGDSYNEQFF
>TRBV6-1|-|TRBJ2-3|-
TGTGCCAGCAGCCCAGGGGTCGGTACCGGGACACCCCCCACAGATACGCAGTATTTT
CASSPGVGTGTPPTDTQYF
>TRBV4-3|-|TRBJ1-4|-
TGCGCCAGCAGCCGCCAGGTGACCACAACTAATGAAAAACTGTTTTTT
CASSRQVTTTNEKLFF
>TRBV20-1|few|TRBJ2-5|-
TGCAGTGCTAAGGGGGAAGGGCTTGGAGAAGAGACCCAGTACTTC
CSAKGEGLGEETQYF
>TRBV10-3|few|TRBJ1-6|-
TGTGCCATCAGTGATTTTGAGAATTCACCCCTCCACTTT
CAISDFENSPLHF
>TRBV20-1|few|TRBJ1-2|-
TGCAGTGCTAGAGAAACGGGCCACTATGGCTACACCTTC
CSARETGHYGYTF
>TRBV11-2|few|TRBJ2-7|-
TGTGCCAGCAGCTTTCCCCTTGGGGGTCCCTACGAGCAGTACTTC
CASSFPLGGPYEQYF
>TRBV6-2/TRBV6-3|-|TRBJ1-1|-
TGTGCCAGCAGTTACAGCCGGTATCTTACTGAAGCTTTCTTT
CASSYSRYLTEAFF